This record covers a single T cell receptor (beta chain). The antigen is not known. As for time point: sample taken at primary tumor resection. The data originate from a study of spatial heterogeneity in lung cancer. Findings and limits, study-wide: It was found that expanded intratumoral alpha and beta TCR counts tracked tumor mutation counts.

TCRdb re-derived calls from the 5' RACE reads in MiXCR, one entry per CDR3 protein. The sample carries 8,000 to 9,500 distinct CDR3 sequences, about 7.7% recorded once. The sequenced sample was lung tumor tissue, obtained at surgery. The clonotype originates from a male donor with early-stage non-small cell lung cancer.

The CDR3 coding sequence is TGTGCCAGCAGCTTAGATAGCGGAGTACAGTTCTTC. This translates into CASSLDSGVQFF. The rearrangement links TRBV11-2 to TRBJ2-1, with a tentative D call TRBD2 (6 bases). V gave up 0 bases and J gave up 13 bases, with 10 bases separating them. The CDR3 is 12 amino acids. Looked up from germline, CDR1 is SGHAT and CDR2 is FQNNGV.